These T cell receptor gamma chains were read from a single sample in a study of Vδ1+ human thymocytes. TCRdb re-identified clones in the multiplex PCR reads via CATT. The data contain tens of thousands of gamma-chain clones, around 21% of them singletons. Sequences were obtained from Vdelta1+ gamma-delta thymocytes from the thymus. The receptors derive from a girl less than two years old who had congenital heart surgery. CDR3s include the opening cysteine and the closing phenylalanine or tryptophan. Rows give clone size only sometimes, using once, few, many, or a class for an expanded clone.

>TRGJP2|few|TRGV3
TGTGCCACCTGGGACAACCCGAGTAGTGATTGGATCAAGACGTTT
CATWDNPSSDWIKTF
>TRGJ1/TRGJ2|many|TRGV9
TGTGCCTTGTGGGAGGTGGAGAAGAAACTCTTT
CALWEVEKKLF
>TRGJP1|few|TRGV9
TGTGCCTTGTGGGCAAATACCACTGGTTGGTTCAAGATATTT
CALWANTTGWFKIF
>TRGJ1/TRGJ2|NA|TRGV3
TGTGCCACCTGGGACCCCGATCGGTATAAGAAACTCTTT
CATWDPDRYKKLF
>TRGJP2|few|TRGV2
TGTGCCACCTGGTCTCATTGGATCAAGACGTTT
CATWSHWIKTF
>TRGJ1/TRGJ2|few|TRGV4
TGTGCCACCTGGGACCCCGGGACGGATAAGAAACTCTTT
CATWDPGTDKKLF
>TRGJ1/TRGJ2|few|TRGV8
TGTGCCACCTGGGATCGCCCTGGATATAAGAAACTCTTT
CATWDRPGYKKLF
>TRGJP2|NA|TRGV9
TGTGCCTTGTGGGAGGTGCGATTTAGTGATTGGATCAAGACGTTT
CALWEVRFSDWIKTF
>TRGJP2|NA|TRGV4
TGTGCCACCTGGGGTCGTAGTGATTGGATCAAGACGTTT
CATWGRSDWIKTF
>TRGJ1/TRGJ2|few|TRGV2
TGTGCCACCTGGGACGCGACGGCGCATAAGAAACTCTTT
CATWDATAHKKLF
>TRGJ1/TRGJ2|NA|TRGV3
TGTGCCACCTGGGACAGGCAGGTGGAATATAAGATACTCTTT
CATWDRQVEYKILF
>TRGJ1/TRGJ2|NA|TRGV8
TGTGCCACCTGGGATAGGGGAGATTATAAGAAACTCTTT
CATWDRGDYKKLF
>TRGJ1/TRGJ2|NA|TRGV8
TGTGCCACCTGGGATAGAAATTATTATAAGAAACTCTTT
CATWDRNYYKKLF
>TRGJ1/TRGJ2|NA|TRGV4
TGTGCCACCTGGGCTTATTCCGACGTTTTTCACCGACGGGATAAGAAACTCTTT
CATWAYSDVFHRRDKKLF
>TRGJ1/TRGJ2|few|TRGV8
TGTGCCACCTGGGATAGGCCAACTTATTATAAGAAACTCTTT
CATWDRPTYYKKLF
>TRGJ1/TRGJ2|NA|TRGV9
TGTGCCTTGTGGTGTTATTATAAGAGACTCTTT
CALWCYYKRLF
>TRGJP2|few|TRGV2
TGTGCCACCTGGGATAGGCCCCTTCAAGGTGATTGGATCAAGACGTTT
CATWDRPLQGDWIKTF
>TRGJ1/TRGJ2|few|TRGV3
TGTGCCACCTGGGACAGGCCCGGGGAGAAACTCTTT
CATWDRPGEKLF
>TRGJ1/TRGJ2|few|TRGV4
TGTGCCACCTGGGAACCGGTGGAGAAACTCTTT
CATWEPVEKLF
>TRGJ1/TRGJ2|few|TRGV9
TGTGCCTTGTGGGAGACCGAAGATAAGAAACTCTTT
CALWETEDKKLF
>TRGJ1/TRGJ2|NA|TRGV2
TGTGCCACCTGGGACGGGCCGGACCCATCCTGGAAGAAACTCTTT
CATWDGPDPSWKKLF
>TRGJ1/TRGJ2|NA|TRGV9
TGTGCCTTGTGGGAGGTGCAAGGCCTTTATTATAAGAAACTCTTT
CALWEVQGLYYKKLF
>TRGJ1/TRGJ2|few|TRGV9
TGTGCCTTGTGGGAGGTGTTTAGGGTGCTGGAAAAACTCTTT
CALWEVFRVLEKLF
>TRGJ1/TRGJ2|NA|TRGV2
TGTGCCACCTGGGACACAGACAAGAAACTCTTT
CATWDTDKKLF
>TRGJ1/TRGJ2|NA|TRGV2
TGTGCCACCTGGGACGGGCTGGCCACTTATTATAAGAAACTCTTT
CATWDGLATYYKKLF
>TRGJP1|once|TRGV5
TGTGCCACCTGGGACAGGCCCCGTCATACCACTGGTTGGTTCAAGATATTT
CATWDRPRHTTGWFKIF
>TRGJ1/TRGJ2|NA|TRGV9
TGTGCCTTGTGGGAGGTGCGTCGGGGACCCATGGGAGGGAAACTCTTT
CALWEVRRGPMGGKLF
>TRGJ1/TRGJ2|few|TRGV4
TGTGCCACCTGGGATGACTCGTATTATAAGAAACTCTTT
CATWDDSYYKKLF
>TRGJ1/TRGJ2|NA|TRGV9
TGTGCCTTGTGGGAGGTGCAGGCAGGGACGAATTATTATAAGAAACTCTTT
CALWEVQAGTNYYKKLF
>TRGJP2|few|TRGV8
TGTGCCACCTGGGATACGCCCAGTAGTGATTGGATCAAGACGTTT
CATWDTPSSDWIKTF
>TRGJ1/TRGJ2|few|TRGV8
TGTGCCACCTGGGTCCGGGAGGAGGGGAAACTCTTT
CATWVREEGKLF
>TRGJ1/TRGJ2|few|TRGV3
TGTGCCACCTGGGACGGCGGGTATAAGAAACTCTTT
CATWDGGYKKLF
>TRGJP2|NA|TRGV4
TGTGCCACCTGGGATGGGCCCGGCGGTAGTGATTGGATCAAGACGTTT
CATWDGPGGSDWIKTF
>TRGJ1/TRGJ2|NA|TRGV8
TGTGCCACCCCAGGGGCGGAGAAACTCTTT
CATPGAEKLF
>TRGJ1/TRGJ2|NA|TRGV5
TGTGCCACCTGGGACAGGCCACCCAAGAAACTCTTT
CATWDRPPKKLF
>TRGJ1/TRGJ2|once|TRGV4
TGTGCCACCTGGTCCCCCGGGGATTATTATAAGAAACTCTTT
CATWSPGDYYKKLF
>TRGJ1/TRGJ2|NA|TRGV9
TGTGCCTTGTGGGAGGTACCATATAAGAAACTCTTT
CALWEVPYKKLF
>TRGJ1/TRGJ2|NA|TRGV8
TGTGCCACCTGGGCTCCCAATTATTATAAGAAACTCTTT
CATWAPNYYKKLF
>TRGJ1/TRGJ2|few|TRGV2
TGTGCCACCTGGGACGGCCGCCCGGGGTATAAGAAACTCTTT
CATWDGRPGYKKLF
>TRGJ1/TRGJ2|NA|TRGV4
TGTGCCACCTGGGATGGGCTGGGATTTCGTTATTATAAGAAACTCTTT
CATWDGLGFRYYKKLF
>TRGJ1/TRGJ2|NA|TRGV9
TGTGCCTTGCTACCCAAATATTATAAGAAACTCTTT
CALLPKYYKKLF
>TRGJ1/TRGJ2|NA|TRGV3
TGCGCCACCTGGGACAGGGAGAATTATTATAAGAAACTCTTT
CATWDRENYYKKLF